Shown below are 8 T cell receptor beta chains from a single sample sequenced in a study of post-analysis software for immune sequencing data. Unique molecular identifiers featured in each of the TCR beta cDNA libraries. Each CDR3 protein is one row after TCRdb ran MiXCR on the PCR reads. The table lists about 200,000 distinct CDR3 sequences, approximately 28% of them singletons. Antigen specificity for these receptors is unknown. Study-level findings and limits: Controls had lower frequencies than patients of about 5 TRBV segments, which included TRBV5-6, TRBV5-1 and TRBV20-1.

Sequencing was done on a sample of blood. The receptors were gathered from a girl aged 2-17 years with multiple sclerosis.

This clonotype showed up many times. In nucleotides, the CDR3 is TGTGCCAGCAGTTTAGTAGCTGACTACAATGAGCAGTTCTTC. Translated, it gives CASSLVADYNEQFF. The rearrangement joins TRBV12-3 or TRBV12-4 to TRBJ2-1, with D unclear. Trimming left V 1 base short and J 3 bases short, with 7 bases between. The CDR3 is made up of 14 amino acids.

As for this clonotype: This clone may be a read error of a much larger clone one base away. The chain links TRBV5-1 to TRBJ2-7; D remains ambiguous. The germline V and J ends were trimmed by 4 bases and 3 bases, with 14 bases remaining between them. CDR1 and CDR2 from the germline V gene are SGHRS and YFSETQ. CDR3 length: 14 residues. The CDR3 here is CASSPQVWFYEQYF. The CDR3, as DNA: TGCGCCAGCAGCCCCCAGGTTTGGTTCTACGAGCAGTACTTC.

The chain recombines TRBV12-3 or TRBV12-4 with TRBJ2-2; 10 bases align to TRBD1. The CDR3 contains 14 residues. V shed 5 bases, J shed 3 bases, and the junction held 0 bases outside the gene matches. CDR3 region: CASSGQGDTGELFF. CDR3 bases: TGTGCCAGCAGTGGACAGGGGGACACCGGGGAGCTGTTTTTT.

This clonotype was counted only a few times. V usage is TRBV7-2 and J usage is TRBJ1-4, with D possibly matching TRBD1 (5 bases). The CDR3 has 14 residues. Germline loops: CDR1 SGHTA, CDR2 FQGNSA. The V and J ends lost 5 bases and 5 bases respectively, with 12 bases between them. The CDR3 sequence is CASSPAPGNEKLFF. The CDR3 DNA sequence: TGTGCCAGCAGCCCAGCGCCAGGGAATGAAAAACTGTTTTTT. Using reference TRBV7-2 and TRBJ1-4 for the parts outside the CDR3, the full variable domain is GAGVSQSPSNKVTEKGKDVELRCDPISGHTALYWYRQSLGQGLEFLIYFQGNSAPDKSGLPSDRFSAERTGGSVSTLTIQRTQQEDSAVYLCASSPAPGNEKLFFGSGTQLSVL.

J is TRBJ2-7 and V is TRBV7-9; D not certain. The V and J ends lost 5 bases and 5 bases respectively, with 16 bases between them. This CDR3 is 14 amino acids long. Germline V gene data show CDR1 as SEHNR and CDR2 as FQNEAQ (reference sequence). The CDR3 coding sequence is TGTGCCAGCAGCACCGGACCAAGGCCCCACGAGCAGTACTTC. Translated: CASSTGPRPHEQYF. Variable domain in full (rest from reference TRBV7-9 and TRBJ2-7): DTGVSQNPRHKITKRGQNVTFRCDPISEHNRLYWYRQTLGQGPEFLTYFQNEAQLEKSRLLSDRFSAERPKGSFSTLEIQRTEQGDSAMYLCASSTGPRPHEQYFGPGTRLTVT.

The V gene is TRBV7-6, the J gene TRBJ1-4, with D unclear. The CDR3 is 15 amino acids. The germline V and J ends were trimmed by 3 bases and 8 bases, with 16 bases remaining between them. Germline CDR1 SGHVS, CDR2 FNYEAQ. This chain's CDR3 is CASSLIGRIREKLFF. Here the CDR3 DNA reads TGTGCCAGCAGCTTGATCGGCCGCATCCGGGAAAAACTGTTTTTT.

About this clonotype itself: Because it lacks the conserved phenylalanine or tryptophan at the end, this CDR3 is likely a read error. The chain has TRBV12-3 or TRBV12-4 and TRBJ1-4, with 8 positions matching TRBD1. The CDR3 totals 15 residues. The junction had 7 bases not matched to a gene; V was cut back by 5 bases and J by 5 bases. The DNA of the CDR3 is TGTGCCAGCAGTCTAGGACAGGGAGGGAATGAAAAACTGTTTTTG. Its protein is CASSLGQGGNEKLFL.

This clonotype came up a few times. CDR3 loop: CATSRGVLETQYF. The CDR3 nucleotides are TGTGCCACCAGCAGAGGGGTCTTGGAGACCCAGTACTTC. The genes are TRBV15 and TRBJ2-5; D unresolved. The CDR3 totals 13 residues. V gave up 1 base and J gave up 5 bases, with 8 bases separating them. Germline CDR1 LNHNV, CDR2 YYDKDF (reference sequence).